The rows below give T cell receptor beta chains drawn from one sample of a study of shared clonotypes between healthy human individuals. Repertoires were generated with immunoSEQ multiplex PCR, while TCRdb's copy carries only in-frame clones and drops some. The profile covers about 460,000 clones, with approximately 71% appearing a single time and around 13% taken by the ten largest. The sequenced material came from PBMCs. These receptors were collected from a woman aged 40-49 years in good health. Some clones in this sample may be carry-over from other donors' samples. The CDR3 runs from the conserved cysteine through the conserved F or W. A D gene is named only where the DNA matches it firmly. The size of a clone is reported for some rows only, either as once, few or many, or as a class for expanded clones.

TGTGCCAGCAGCGGGGCTTTGGGCGAGACCCAGTACTTC CASSGALGETQYF . TRBJ2-5 TRBV2 13 .
TGTGCCAGCAGTTTCCTGGGACTAGCGGGAGCGGTCTACGAGCAGTACTTC CASSFLGLAGAVYEQYF TRBD2 TRBJ2-7 TRBV2 17 .
TGTGCCAGCAGCATCGGACTAGCGGTCTACAATGAGCAGTTCTTC CASSIGLAVYNEQFF TRBD2 TRBJ2-1 TRBV7-7 15 few
TGTGCCAGCAGCCCCCGGGGGGCTGGGACCGGGGAGCTGTTTTTT CASSPRGAGTGELFF . TRBJ2-2 TRBV7-2 15 .
TGTGCCAGCACCCGACCGGGACAGTCCAGCACAGATACGCAGTATTTT CASTRPGQSSTDTQYF TRBD1 TRBJ2-3 TRBV27 16 .
TGCGCCAGCAGTGAGGTAGTCAGGGGGGGCTACGAGCAGTACTTC CASSEVVRGGYEQYF . TRBJ2-7 TRBV10-1 15 .
TGTGCCAGCAGTGGCGGAGTGCAGCCCCAGCATTTT CASSGGVQPQHF . TRBJ1-5 TRBV6-1 12 .
TGCAGCGTTGAGGTAGGGGGCTCCTACGAGCAGTACTTC CSVEVGGSYEQYF . TRBJ2-7 TRBV29-1 13 .
TGCGCCAGCAGCCAAGATCATCTGTTCGGGCGGGCAACTAATGAAAAACTGTTTTTT CASSQDHLFGRATNEKLFF . TRBJ1-4 TRBV4-3 19 .
TGTGCCAGCAGCCGAAGAGGGGTTTCAACTAATGAAAAACTGTTTTTT CASSRRGVSTNEKLFF . TRBJ1-4 TRBV7-2 16 .
TGTGCCAGCAGCTTGCAGACTACCGCATACGAGCAGTACTTC CASSLQTTAYEQYF . TRBJ2-7 TRBV5-4 14 .
TGCACTCCAGGGCAGGGGCACTGGGAGCAGTACTTC CTPGQGHWEQYF . TRBJ2-7 TRBV23-1 12 few
TGTGCCAGCAGTTACAGGCGGGAGGTTCCCAATGAGCAGTTCTTC CASSYRREVPNEQFF TRBD2 TRBJ2-1 TRBV5-6 15 .
TGTGCCTGTTCTCAAACTACTGAAGCTTTCTTT CACSQTTEAFF . TRBJ1-1 TRBV30 11 .
TGTGCCAGCTCACCCGGGACAGCCGATGATCAGCCCCAGCATTTT CASSPGTADDQPQHF TRBD1 TRBJ1-5 TRBV18 15 .
TGTGCCAGCAACCAAAGGGGGGGATCTAATGAAAAACTGTTTTTT CASNQRGGSNEKLFF . TRBJ1-4 TRBV27 15 .
TGCGCCAGCAGCCAGGCACCGAACACCGGGGAGCTGTTTTTT CASSQAPNTGELFF . TRBJ2-2 TRBV4-3 14 .
TGTGCCACGGGAGGTACTACGAAGCAGTACTTC CATGGTTKQYF TRBD2 TRBJ2-7 TRBV28 11 .
TGCGCCAGCAGCCAAGACGGACGGAACCTTGAGCAGTACTTC CASSQDGRNLEQYF . TRBJ2-7 TRBV5-1 14 .
TGTGCCAGCAGAAGACAGGCCCAAGGGACTGAAGCTTTCTTT CASRRQAQGTEAFF . TRBJ1-1 TRBV28 14 .
TGTGCCAGCACCCGGACGCGGGGTCTCGAGCAGTACTTC CASTRTRGLEQYF . TRBJ2-7 TRBV6-5 13 .
TGCGCCAGCAGCCAAGTAGGGAAGTTCGGAAACACCATATATTTT CASSQVGKFGNTIYF . TRBJ1-3 TRBV4-3 15 .
TGCGCCAGCAGCTTGGTTGGGGGCGGTCAGCCCCAGCATTTT CASSLVGGGQPQHF . TRBJ1-5 TRBV5-1 14 .
TGCGCCAGCAGCCAAGGACAGGGGTTAGTCTACATTCAGTACTTC CASSQGQGLVYIQYF TRBD1 TRBJ2-4 TRBV4-3 15 .
TGTGCCAGCAGCCCCGCGGCGGGAGGTTCTAATGAAAAACTGTTTTTT CASSPAAGGSNEKLFF . TRBJ1-4 TRBV4-2 16 .
TGTGCCAGCAGCACGACAGCGAACACTGAAGCTTTCTTT CASSTTANTEAFF . TRBJ1-1 TRBV7-8 13 once